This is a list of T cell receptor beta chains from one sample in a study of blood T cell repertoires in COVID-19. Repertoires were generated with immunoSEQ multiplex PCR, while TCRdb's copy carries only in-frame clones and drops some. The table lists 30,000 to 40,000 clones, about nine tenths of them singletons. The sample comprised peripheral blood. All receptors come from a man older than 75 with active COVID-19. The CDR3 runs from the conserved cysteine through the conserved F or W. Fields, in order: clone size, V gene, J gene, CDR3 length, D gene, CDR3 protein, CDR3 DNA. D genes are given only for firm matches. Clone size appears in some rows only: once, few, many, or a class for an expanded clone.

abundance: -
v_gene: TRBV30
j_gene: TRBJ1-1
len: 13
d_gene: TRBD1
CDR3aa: CAWDQGASTEAFF
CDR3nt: TGTGCCTGGGATCAGGGGGCGAGCACTGAAGCTTTCTTT

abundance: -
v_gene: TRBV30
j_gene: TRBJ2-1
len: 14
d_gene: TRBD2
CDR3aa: CAWSYPSREGEQFF
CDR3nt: TGTGCCTGGAGTTATCCGTCTAGGGAGGGAGAGCAGTTCTTC

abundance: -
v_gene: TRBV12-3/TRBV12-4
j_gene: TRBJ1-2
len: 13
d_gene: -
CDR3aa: CASATSTSYGYTF
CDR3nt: TGTGCCAGCGCAACTTCCACCTCGTATGGCTACACCTTC

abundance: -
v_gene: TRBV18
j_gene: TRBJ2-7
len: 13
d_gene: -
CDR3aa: CASSPPLTYEQYF
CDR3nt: TGTGCCAGCTCACCGCCCCTAACCTACGAGCAGTACTTC

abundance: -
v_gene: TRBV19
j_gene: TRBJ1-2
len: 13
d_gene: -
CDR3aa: CASTADRTYGYTF
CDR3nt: TGTGCCAGTACCGCAGACAGAACCTATGGCTACACCTTC

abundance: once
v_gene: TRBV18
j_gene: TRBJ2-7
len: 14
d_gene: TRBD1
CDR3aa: CASSPTGPSYEQYF
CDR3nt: TGTGCCAGCTCACCGACAGGGCCCTCCTACGAGCAGTACTTC

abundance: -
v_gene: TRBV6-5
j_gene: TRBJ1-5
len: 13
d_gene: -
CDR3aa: CASSPEGNQPQHF
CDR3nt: TGTGCCAGCAGTCCCGAGGGTAATCAGCCCCAGCATTTT

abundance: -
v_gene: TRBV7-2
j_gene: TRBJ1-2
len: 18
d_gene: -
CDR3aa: CASSLPLAAYRTNYGYTF
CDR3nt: TGTGCCAGCAGCTTACCCCTCGCCGCTTACAGGACCAACTATGGCTACACCTTC

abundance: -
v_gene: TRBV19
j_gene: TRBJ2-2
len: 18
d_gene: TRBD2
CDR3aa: CASSKRTSGSPSTGELFF
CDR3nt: TGTGCCAGTAGTAAACGGACTAGCGGGAGTCCTAGTACCGGGGAGCTGTTTTTT

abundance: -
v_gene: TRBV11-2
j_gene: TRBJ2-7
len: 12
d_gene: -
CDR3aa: CASSLIHYEQYF
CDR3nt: TGTGCCAGCAGCTTAATCCATTACGAGCAGTACTTC

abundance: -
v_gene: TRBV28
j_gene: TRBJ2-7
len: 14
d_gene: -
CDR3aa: CASSGIGRGGEQYF
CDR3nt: TGTGCCAGCAGTGGGATAGGCCGAGGGGGCGAGCAGTACTTC

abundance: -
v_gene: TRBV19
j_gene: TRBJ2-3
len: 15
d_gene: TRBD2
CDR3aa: CASSPGGAGTDTQYF
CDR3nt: TGTGCCAGTAGCCCAGGAGGAGCGGGAACAGATACGCAGTATTTT

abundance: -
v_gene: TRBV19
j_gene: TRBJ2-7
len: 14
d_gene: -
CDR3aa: CASSIGPGSGEQYF
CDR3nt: TGTGCCAGTAGTATAGGGCCAGGGTCTGGCGAGCAGTACTTC

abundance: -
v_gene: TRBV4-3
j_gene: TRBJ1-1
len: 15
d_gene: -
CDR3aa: CASSQETGLNTEAFF
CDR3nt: TGCGCCAGCAGCCAAGAAACAGGGTTGAACACTGAAGCTTTCTTT

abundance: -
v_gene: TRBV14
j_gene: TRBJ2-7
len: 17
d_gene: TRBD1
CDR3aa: CASSQDPPGGWFYEQYF
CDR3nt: TGTGCCAGCAGCCAAGACCCACCAGGGGGCTGGTTCTACGAGCAGTACTTC

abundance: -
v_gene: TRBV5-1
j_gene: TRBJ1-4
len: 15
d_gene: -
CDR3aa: CASSLVAATNEKLFF
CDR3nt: TGCGCCAGCAGCTTGGTGGCGGCAACTAATGAAAAACTGTTTTTT

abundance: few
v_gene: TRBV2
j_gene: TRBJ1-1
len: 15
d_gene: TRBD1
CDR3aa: CASTYSTGGNTEAFF
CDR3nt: TGTGCCAGCACTTACTCGACAGGGGGGAACACTGAAGCTTTCTTT

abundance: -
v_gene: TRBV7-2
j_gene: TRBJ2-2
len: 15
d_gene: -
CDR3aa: CASSLDSRNTGELFF
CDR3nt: TGTGCCAGCAGCTTAGATAGCAGGAACACCGGGGAGCTGTTTTTT

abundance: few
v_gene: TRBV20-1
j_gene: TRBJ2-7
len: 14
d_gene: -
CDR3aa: CSASGAGGIYEQYF
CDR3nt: TGCAGTGCTAGTGGGGCAGGGGGGATCTACGAGCAGTACTTC

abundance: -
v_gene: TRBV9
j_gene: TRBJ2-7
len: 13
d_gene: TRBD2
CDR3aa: CASSLAGVGEQYF
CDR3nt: TGTGCCAGCAGCCTAGCGGGAGTCGGGGAGCAGTACTTC

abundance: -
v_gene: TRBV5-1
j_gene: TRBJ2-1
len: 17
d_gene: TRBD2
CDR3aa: CASSLVAVAGGPGEQFF
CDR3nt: TGCGCCAGCAGCTTGGTAGCGGTAGCGGGAGGGCCGGGTGAGCAGTTCTTC

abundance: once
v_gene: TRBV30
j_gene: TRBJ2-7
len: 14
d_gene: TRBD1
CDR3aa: CAWSQMTGPYEQYF
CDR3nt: TGTGCCTGGAGTCAGATGACAGGGCCCTACGAGCAGTACTTC

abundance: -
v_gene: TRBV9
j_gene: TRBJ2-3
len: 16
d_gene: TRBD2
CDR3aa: CASSALSGAGTDTQYF
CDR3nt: TGTGCCAGCAGCGCCCTCAGCGGGGCGGGGACAGATACGCAGTATTTT

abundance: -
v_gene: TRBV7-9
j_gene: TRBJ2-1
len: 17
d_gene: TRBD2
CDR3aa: CASSYRPGLAERVGQFF
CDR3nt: TGTGCCAGCAGCTATCGACCGGGACTAGCGGAGAGGGTTGGGCAGTTCTTC

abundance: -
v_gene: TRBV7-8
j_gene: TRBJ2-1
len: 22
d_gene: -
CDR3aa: CASSLAPTRTGFRREKLNEQFF
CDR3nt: TGTGCCAGCAGCTTAGCCCCAACGAGGACAGGGTTTCGGCGGGAGAAACTAAATGAGCAGTTCTTC

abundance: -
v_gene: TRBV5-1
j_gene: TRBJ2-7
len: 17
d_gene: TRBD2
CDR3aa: CASSLKGLAGAAYEQYF
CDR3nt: TGCGCCAGCAGCTTGAAGGGACTAGCGGGAGCAGCTTACGAGCAGTACTTC

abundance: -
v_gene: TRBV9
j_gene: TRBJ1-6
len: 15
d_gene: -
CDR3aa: CASSSGDRNLSPLHF
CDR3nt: TGTGCCAGCAGCTCAGGGGACCGGAACCTTTCACCCCTCCACTTT

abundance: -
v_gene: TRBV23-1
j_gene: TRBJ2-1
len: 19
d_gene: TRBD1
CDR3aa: CASTHGGQGAVLSYNEQFF
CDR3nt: TGCGCCAGCACCCATGGGGGACAGGGGGCCGTCCTCTCCTACAATGAGCAGTTCTTC

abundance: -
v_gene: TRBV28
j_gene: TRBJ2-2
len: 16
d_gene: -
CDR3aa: CASSPLLARGTGELFF
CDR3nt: TGTGCCAGCAGTCCCCTTTTGGCTAGAGGCACCGGGGAGCTGTTTTTT

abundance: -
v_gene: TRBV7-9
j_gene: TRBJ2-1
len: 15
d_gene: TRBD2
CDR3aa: CASSFGLGPLNEQFF
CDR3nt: TGTGCCAGCAGCTTCGGACTAGGCCCCCTCAATGAGCAGTTCTTC

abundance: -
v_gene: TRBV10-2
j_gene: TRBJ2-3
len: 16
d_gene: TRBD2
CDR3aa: CASSVAPGGGKDTQYF
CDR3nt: TGCGCCAGCAGTGTCGCCCCCGGGGGGGGCAAAGATACGCAGTATTTT

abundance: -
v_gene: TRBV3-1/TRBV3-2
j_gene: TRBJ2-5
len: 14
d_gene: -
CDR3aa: CASSQANARGTQYF
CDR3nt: TGTGCCAGCAGCCAAGCCAACGCCCGCGGGACCCAGTACTTC

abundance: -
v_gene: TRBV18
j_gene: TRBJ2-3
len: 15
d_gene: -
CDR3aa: CASSPPTGSTDTQYF
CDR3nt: TGTGCCAGCTCACCACCGACAGGAAGCACAGATACGCAGTATTTT

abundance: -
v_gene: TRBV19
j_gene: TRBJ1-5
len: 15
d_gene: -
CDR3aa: CASSKGRTGNQPQHF
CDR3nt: TGTGCCAGTAGCAAAGGGAGGACGGGCAATCAGCCCCAGCATTTT

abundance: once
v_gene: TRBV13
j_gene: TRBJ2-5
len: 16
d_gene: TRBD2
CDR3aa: CASSPTRLAGVETQYF
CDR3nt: TGTGCCAGCAGCCCTACCCGACTAGCGGGAGTCGAGACCCAGTACTTC

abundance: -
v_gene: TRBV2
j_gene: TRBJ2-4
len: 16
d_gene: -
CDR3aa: CASRADSRIAKNIQYF
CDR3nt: TGTGCCAGCAGAGCTGACAGTAGGATTGCCAAAAACATTCAGTACTTC

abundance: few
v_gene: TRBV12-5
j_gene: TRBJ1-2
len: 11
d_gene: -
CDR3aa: CASGAGYGYTF
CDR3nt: TGTGCTAGTGGGGCAGGCTATGGCTACACCTTC

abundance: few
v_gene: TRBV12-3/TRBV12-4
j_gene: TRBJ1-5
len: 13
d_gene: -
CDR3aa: CATARGGNQPQHF
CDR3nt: TGTGCCACGGCGCGAGGGGGTAATCAGCCCCAGCATTTT

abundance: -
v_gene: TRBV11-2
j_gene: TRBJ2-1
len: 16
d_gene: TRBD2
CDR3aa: CASSPRGLAGGNEQFF
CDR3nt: TGTGCCAGCAGCCCGCGGGGACTAGCGGGAGGTAATGAGCAGTTCTTC

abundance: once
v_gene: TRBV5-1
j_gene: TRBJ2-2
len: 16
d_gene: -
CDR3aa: CASSLARGTNTGELFF
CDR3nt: TGCGCCAGCAGCTTGGCCCGGGGGACGAACACCGGGGAGCTGTTTTTT

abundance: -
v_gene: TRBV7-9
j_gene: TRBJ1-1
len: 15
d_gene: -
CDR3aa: CASSIQGAGGNEAFF
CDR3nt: TGTGCCAGCAGTATTCAAGGTGCGGGCGGGAATGAAGCTTTCTTT

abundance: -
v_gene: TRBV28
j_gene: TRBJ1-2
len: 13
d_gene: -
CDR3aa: CASSLMSNYGYTF
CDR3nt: TGTGCCAGCTCCCTAATGAGTAACTATGGCTACACCTTC

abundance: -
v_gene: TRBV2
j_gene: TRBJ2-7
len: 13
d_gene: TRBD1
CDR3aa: CARARTGGYEQYF
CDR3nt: TGTGCCAGAGCCCGGACAGGGGGTTACGAGCAGTACTTC

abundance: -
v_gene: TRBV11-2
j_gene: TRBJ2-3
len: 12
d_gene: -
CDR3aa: CASSPRSDTQYF
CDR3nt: TGTGCCAGCAGCCCTAGGTCAGATACGCAGTATTTT

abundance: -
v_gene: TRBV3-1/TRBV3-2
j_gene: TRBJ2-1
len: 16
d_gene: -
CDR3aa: CASSQDLGLGGNEQFF
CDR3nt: TGTGCCAGCAGCCAAGATCTGGGGCTAGGGGGCAATGAGCAGTTCTTC